The TCR beta chain described here comes from a study of beta chain features in type 1 diabetes. General observations from the study: A closer apparent resemblance between naive, central memory and Treg TCRB repertoires was seen in patients than in healthy donors.

Approximately 110 mL of blood, on average, came from one heparinised draw per donor. By way of CD45RO/CCR7/CD25/CD127/CD95/CD27, the CD4+ regulatory, stem cell-like memory, central memory and naive cells were sorted. About this clone itself: Its specificity is unknown.

All of the isolated RNA was reverse transcribed, so expressed TCRB transcripts were sequenced. Assay used: immunoSEQ multiplex PCR; TCRdb lists only in-frame clones, some missing. This table holds about 900,000 clones, about a sixth found once. The sample comprised naive CD4+ T cells from blood. The receptor comes from a young woman in good health.

The CDR3 loop reads CASSGDFSTDTQYF. As DNA, the CDR3 is TGTGCCAGCAGCGGGGACTTTTCCACAGATACGCAGTATTTT. This chain uses TRBV9 with TRBJ2-3, with D possibly matching TRBD2 (6 bases). Per germline, CDR1 SGDLS and CDR2 YYNGEE. V lost 3 bases and J 2 bases, leaving 10 bases between the germline ends. This CDR3 has 14 residues.